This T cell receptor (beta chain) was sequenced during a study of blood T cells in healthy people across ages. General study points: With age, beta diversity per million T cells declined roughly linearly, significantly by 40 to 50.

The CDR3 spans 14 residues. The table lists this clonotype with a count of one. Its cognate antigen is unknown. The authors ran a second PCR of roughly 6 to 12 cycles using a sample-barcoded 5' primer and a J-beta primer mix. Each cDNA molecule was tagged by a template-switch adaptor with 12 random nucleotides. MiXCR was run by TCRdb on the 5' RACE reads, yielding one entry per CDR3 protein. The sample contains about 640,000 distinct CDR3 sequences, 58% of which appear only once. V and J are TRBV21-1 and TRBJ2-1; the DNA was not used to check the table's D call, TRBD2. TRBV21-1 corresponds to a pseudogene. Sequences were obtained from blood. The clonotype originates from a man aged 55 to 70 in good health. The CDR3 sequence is CASSINKRLDEQFF. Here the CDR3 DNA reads TGTGCCAGCAGCATTAACAAGCGGTTGGATGAGCAGTTCTTC.